This T cell receptor (beta chain) appears in the sequencing data of a study of blood T cell repertoires in COVID-19. The overall study: From the United States, Italy and Spain came samples of acute and convalescent COVID-19. T cells, B-cell-depleted T cells, or PBMCs supplied cDNA or gDNA.

After removal of 6 bases from V and 5 bases from J, the junction contained 12 bases not matched to a gene. Germline assignment: CDR1 MNHNY and CDR2 SVGAGI (reference sequence). This CDR3 region has 15 residues. Generated by immunoSEQ multiplex PCR, the TCRdb table keeps only in-frame clones and is missing some. Of around 85,000 clones listed, approximately 85% are singletons. This clonotype was sampled from a man between 45 and 60 years old with active COVID-19. The source material was peripheral blood. The gene calls are TRBV6-6 and TRBJ2-5, with 7 bases that match TRBD1. The CDR3 loop reads CASRIEGGVMETQYF. The DNA of the CDR3 is TGTGCCAGCAGGATAGAAGGGGGCGTAATGGAGACCCAGTACTTC.